This T cell receptor beta chain was profiled in a study of blood T cell repertoires in COVID-19. Study-wide background: Material from acute and convalescent COVID-19 was sourced from the United States, Italy and Spain. T cells, B-cell-depleted T cells, or PBMCs supplied cDNA or gDNA.

V dropped 5 bases and J dropped 8; count of bases not matched to a gene: 14. The V gene's germline CDR1 is SGHNT and CDR2 YYREEE (reference sequence). The CDR3 runs to 15 residues. Original processing methods: Amplification from reference gene primers served as the basis for estimated nucleated cell counts. TCRdb keeps only in-frame clones here, not all; method: immunoSEQ multiplex PCR. Clone size and the V and J calls come from that table; the DNA yielded D and trimming. The table records some 150,000 clones, more than 75% of them present only once. Material: peripheral blood. The receptor was isolated from a man aged 45-65 years with active COVID-19. The V gene is TRBV5-4, the J gene TRBJ1-2; 8 positions match TRBD1. The CDR3 here is CASSPDRVRFSGYTF. In DNA form, the CDR3 reads TGTGCCAGCAGTCCGGACAGGGTACGTTTCTCGGGCTACACCTTC.